The 24 T cell receptor beta chains below were found in one sample sequenced in a study of T-cell memory formation after mild COVID-19. Using its own MiXCR run on the 5' RACE reads, TCRdb lists one record per CDR3 protein. The data hold approximately 190,000 distinct CDR3 sequences, with around 19% observed a single time. Sample: PBMCs or a T cell subset sorted from them (not recorded which). The receptors come from an adult woman who had mild COVID-19 (a few samples of this study predate the infection). Cell type and time point are not known.

This clonotype was detected only a few times. The chain joins TRBV5-4 to TRBJ2-2, with a tentative D call TRBD1 (6 bases). The V and J ends lost 0 bases and 5 bases respectively, with 14 bases between them. Germline CDR1 reads SGHNT; CDR2 reads YYREEE (reference sequence). The CDR3 has 16 amino acids. CDR3 region: CASSLATGIDTGELFF. CDR3 sequence (DNA): TGTGCCAGCAGCTTGGCCACAGGGATCGATACCGGGGAGCTGTTTTTT.

This clonotype showed up just a few times. The J gene is TRBJ2-3, the V gene TRBV4-3; possible D gene TRBD1, 5 bases. Trimming pared 4 bases from V and 6 bases from J, leaving 11 bases between. Germline V gives CDR1 LGHNA, CDR2 YSLEER. There are 13 residues in the CDR3. CDR3 nucleotides: TGCGCCAGCAGCCTACATTCAGGGGATACGCAGTATTTT. Translating it yields CASSLHSGDTQYF.

A remark on this clonotype: An end of the junction differs from the germline gene, which may be a read error. The V call is TRBV30, the J call TRBJ2-1, with a tentative D call TRBD2 (6 bases). The CDR3 spans 15 residues. Germline V gene data show CDR1 as GTSNPN and CDR2 as SVGIG (reference sequence). This CDR3 reads CAWSGRAGSFNEQFF. DNA for the CDR3: TGTGCCTGGAGTGGTCGCGCGGGGTCCTTCAATGAGCAGTTCTTC.

The J gene is TRBJ2-5, the V gene TRBV6-5; no firm D call. The V end was cut by 0 bases, the J end by 7 bases, with 15 bases between. Looked up from germline, CDR1 is MNHEY and CDR2 is SVGAGI. The CDR3 spans 15 residues. CDR3 nucleotides: TGTGCCAGCAGTTACTCGAAGCCACCTGGCGGGACCCAGTACTTC. Translated: CASSYSKPPGGTQYF.

In this sample, this clonotype turned up a few times. The V call is TRBV7-2, the J call TRBJ2-5, with D possibly being TRBD2 (6 bases). The CDR3 totals 15 residues. Germline V gene lookup returns CDR1 SGHTA and CDR2 FQGNSA. The ends were cut back, 1 base at V and 5 bases at J, with 14 bases in the middle. The CDR3 here is CASSLVGEVIETQYF. CDR3 in DNA: TGTGCCAGCAGCTTAGTTGGGGAGGTGATTGAGACCCAGTACTTC.

This clonotype was counted a few times. The CDR3 protein is CASSQEFRGAGDTQYF. CDR3 nucleotides: TGTGCCAGCAGCCAAGAATTCCGGGGGGCCGGAGATACGCAGTATTTT. This chain connects TRBV4-2 to TRBJ2-3, with D maybe TRBD2 (7 bases). V was clipped by 0 bases and J by 5 bases, with 15 bases between them. The CDR3 totals 16 residues. The germline CDR1 and CDR2 sequences are LGHNA and YNFKEQ.

The genes are TRBV18 and TRBJ2-1; D possibly corresponds to TRBD2 (5 bases). Germline V gives CDR1 KGHSH, CDR2 LQKENI. The CDR3 runs 15 residues. The V end was cut by 3 bases, the J end by 0 bases, with 9 bases between. CDR3 in amino acids: CASSPGASSYNEQFF. Written as DNA, the CDR3 is TGTGCCAGCTCACCGGGAGCGAGCTCCTACAATGAGCAGTTCTTC.

The rearrangement joins TRBV6-6 to TRBJ2-7, with TRBD2 matching over 8 bases. In germline, CDR1 is MNHNY, CDR2 SVGAGI (reference sequence). J gave up 0 bases and V 2 bases, and 12 bases lay outside the gene matches. This CDR3 region has 18 residues. CDR3 DNA: TGTGCCAGCAGTTACAGGACGGGAGGGGACGGAGCCTCCTACGAGCAGTACTTC. Its translation is CASSYRTGGDGASYEQYF.

This clonotype has only a few counts. The V and J genes are TRBV5-5 and TRBJ1-6; D ambiguous. In germline, CDR1 is SGHKS, CDR2 YYEKEE (reference sequence). V was clipped by 0 bases and J by 6 bases, with 10 bases between them. The CDR3 covers 15 residues. Here the CDR3 reads CASSLVTTPNSPLHF. CDR3 DNA sequence: TGTGCCAGCAGCTTGGTAACAACCCCTAATTCACCCCTCCACTTT.

The chain combines TRBV6-5 with TRBJ1-2; 8 bases align to TRBD1. Germline V CDR1 and CDR2: MNHEY, SVGAGI. J gave up 4 bases and V 7 bases, and 5 bases lay outside the gene matches. The CDR3 covers 13 residues. The CDR3 bases are TGTGCCAGCAATCCAGGGGGCAGCTATGGCTACACCTTC. Amino acid sequence: CASNPGGSYGYTF.

This clonotype was counted only a few times. This chain joins TRBV12-3 or TRBV12-4 and TRBJ2-1; D unclear. The length of the CDR3 is 13 residues. V was shortened by 4 bases and J by 10 bases, with 14 bases between the two germline ends. DNA of the CDR3: TGTGCCAGCAGTTCCTTTCGGGTGTACGAGCAGTTCTTC. Its translation: CASSSFRVYEQFF.

This clonotype has only one observation. The V gene is TRBV6-1, the J gene TRBJ2-1; 8 bases line up with TRBD2. The length of the CDR3 is 14 residues. V shed 7 bases, J shed 7 bases, and the junction held 9 bases outside the gene matches. Germline V lookup: CDR1 MNHNS, CDR2 SASEGT. The CDR3 loop is CASKDTSGQNEQFF. For the CDR3, the DNA is TGTGCCAGCAAAGATACTAGCGGACAGAATGAGCAGTTCTTC.

This chain links TRBV5-1 with TRBJ1-6, with TRBD1 identical over 7 bases. Trimming cost V 4 bases and J 6 bases; bases outside gene matches: 4. The CDR3 spans 14 residues. From germline, CDR1 is SGHRS and CDR2 YFSETQ. The CDR3: CASSGGTANSPLHF. The DNA of the CDR3 is TGCGCCAGCAGCGGCGGGACAGCTAATTCACCCCTCCACTTT.

The chain links TRBV12-3 or TRBV12-4 to TRBJ2-3, with TRBD2 as a possible D gene (6 bases). V lost 0 bases to trimming and J lost 3 bases, with 10 bases between them. This CDR3 spans 15 amino acids. CDR3 bases: TGTGCCAGCAGTTTAGCGAGCGGGCGGACAGATACGCAGTATTTT. The encoded protein is CASSLASGRTDTQYF.

The table lists this clonotype with a few counts. V usage is TRBV6-2 or TRBV6-3 and J usage is TRBJ2-1; 12 bases match TRBD2. After removal of 0 bases from V and 15 bases from J, the junction contained 9 bases not matched to a gene. CDR3 size: 15 residues. Germline V gives CDR1 MNHEY, CDR2 SVGEGT. The CDR3 spells CASSYSPSSGRGPFF. CDR3 nucleotide sequence: TGTGCCAGCAGTTACTCGCCATCTAGCGGGAGGGGGCCGTTCTTC.

The chain couples TRBV12-3 or TRBV12-4 to TRBJ2-3; D call uncertain. V lost 5 bases to trimming and J lost 7 bases, with 10 bases between them. The CDR3 is 12 amino acids. CDR3 nucleotides: TGTGCCAGCAGTCCAAATGGGAATACGCAGTATTTT. Protein product: CASSPNGNTQYF.

The chain links TRBV4-2 to TRBJ2-3; weak D call: TRBD2 (6 bases). V shed 3 bases and J shed 4 bases, with 11 bases lying between them. The CDR3 has 14 amino acids. The germline CDR1 and CDR2 sequences are LGHNA and YNFKEQ. CDR3 sequence (DNA): TGTGCCAGCAGCCACCCGGAGCGGGCAGATACGCAGTATTTT. Translation: CASSHPERADTQYF.

This clonotype was recorded a few times. The gene calls are TRBV30 and TRBJ2-1; D remains ambiguous. V lost 0 bases and J 5 bases, leaving 11 bases between the germline ends. The CDR3 consists of 14 residues. The V gene's germline CDR1 is GTSNPN and CDR2 SVGIG (reference sequence). Here the CDR3 reads CAWSVLPRDNEQFF. In DNA form, the CDR3 reads TGTGCCTGGAGTGTACTCCCTAGAGACAATGAGCAGTTCTTC.

On this clonotype itself: One end of the junction does not line up with germline, which may come from a read error. This sequence joins TRBV12-3 or TRBV12-4 and TRBJ1-1; no clear D. This CDR3 has 13 residues. The CDR3 DNA is TGTGCAAGCAGTCCATATCTCGGCACTGAAGCTTTCTTT. Amino acids: CASSPYLGTEAFF.

The chain joins TRBV5-1 to TRBJ1-2; D gene ambiguous. The germline V and J ends were trimmed by 4 bases and 4 bases, with 11 bases remaining between them. Germline CDR1 reads SGHRS; CDR2 reads YFSETQ. The CDR3 covers 13 residues. The CDR3 bases are TGCGCCAGCAGCATAGGGTATGGCTATGGCTACACCTTC. Translating it yields CASSIGYGYGYTF. Full variable domain (missing parts from reference TRBV5-1 and TRBJ1-2): KAGVTQTPRYLIKTRGQQVTLSCSPISGHRSVSWYQQTPGQGLQFLFEYFSETQRNKGNFPGRFSGRQFSNSRSEMNVSTLELGDSALYLCASSIGYGYGYTFGSGTRLTVV.

This chain joins TRBV6-2 or TRBV6-3 and TRBJ2-1; D is undetermined. Trimming pared 5 bases from V and 8 bases from J, leaving 10 bases between. The length of the CDR3 is 12 residues. CDR1 is MNHEY, CDR2 SVGEGT, per germline. The DNA for the CDR3 is TGTGCCAGCAGTCAAGTAGCTCATGAGCAGTTCTTC. This encodes CASSQVAHEQFF.

The table lists this clonotype with many counts. This chain connects TRBV20-1 to TRBJ2-3, with unresolved D. Germline V gives CDR1 DFQATT, CDR2 SNEGSKA (reference sequence). Trimming shortened V by 0 bases and J by 3 bases, and 10 bases separated the two germline ends. This CDR3 has 14 amino acids. The CDR3 spells CSARDTEGTDTQYF. CDR3 bases: TGCAGTGCTAGAGATACCGAAGGGACAGATACGCAGTATTTT.

This clonotype occurred a few times. The chain couples TRBV12-3 or TRBV12-4 to TRBJ1-2, with TRBD1 identical over 7 bases. This CDR3 spans 13 amino acids. J lost 7 bases, V lost 5 bases, and 7 bases had no gene match. CDR3 loop: CASSPQGVVGYTF. CDR3 DNA: TGTGCCAGCAGTCCTCAGGGGGTTGTTGGCTACACCTTC.

The gene calls are TRBV7-2 and TRBJ1-1; 7 bases agree with TRBD1. Germline V gene data show CDR1 as SGHTA and CDR2 as FQGNSA. Losses at the gene ends were 3 bases for V and 0 bases for J; bases not matched to a gene: 4. The CDR3 has 15 residues. The CDR3 spells CASSFTGTVNTEAFF. The CDR3 nucleotides read TGTGCCAGCAGCTTTACCGGGACAGTGAACACTGAAGCTTTCTTT.